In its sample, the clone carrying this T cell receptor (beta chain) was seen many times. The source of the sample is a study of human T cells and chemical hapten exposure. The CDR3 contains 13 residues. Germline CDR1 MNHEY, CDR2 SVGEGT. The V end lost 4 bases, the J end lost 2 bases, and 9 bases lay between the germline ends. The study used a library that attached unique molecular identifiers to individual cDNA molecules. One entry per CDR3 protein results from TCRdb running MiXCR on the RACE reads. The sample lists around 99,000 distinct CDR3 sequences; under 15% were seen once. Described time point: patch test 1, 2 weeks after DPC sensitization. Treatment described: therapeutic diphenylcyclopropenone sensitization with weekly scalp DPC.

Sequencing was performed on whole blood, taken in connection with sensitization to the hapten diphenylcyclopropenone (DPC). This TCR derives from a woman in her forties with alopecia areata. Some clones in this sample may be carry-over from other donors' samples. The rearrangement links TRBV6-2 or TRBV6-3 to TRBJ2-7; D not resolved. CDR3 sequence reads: CASSWAEAYEQYF. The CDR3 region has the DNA TGTGCCAGCAGTTGGGCAGAAGCCTACGAGCAGTACTTC.